This TCR beta chain came from a study of tumor-infiltrating lymphocytes in primary liver carcinoma. Extraction of RNA together with DNA used about 18-31 mg of unsorted bulk tissue. Of note for this clonotype: The conserved phenylalanine or tryptophan normally closing the CDR3 is absent here, so this likely arose from a read error.

Synthesis of TCR beta cDNA was carried out from 450 to 650 ng total RNA with a constant-region primer. Three nested multiplex PCR rounds, a slightly modified ARM-PCR method, built the TCR beta libraries. TCRdb ran MiXCR on the multiplex PCR reads and lists one entry per CDR3 protein. This table has about 190,000 distinct CDR3 sequences, 85% appearing once. The specimen sequenced was tumor tissue from primary liver carcinoma. The source of this sequence is a man between 40 and 49 years old with primary liver carcinoma and hepatitis B virus infection.

CDR3 nucleotide sequence: TGCGCCAGCAGCCAAACCACTAGCGGGCATACGAACACCGGGGAGCTGTTTATT. It is translated as CASSQTTSGHTNTGELFI. V is TRBV4-3 and J is TRBJ2-2; TRBD2 matches 9 bases. The CDR3 extends over 18 amino acids. Per germline, CDR1 LGHNA and CDR2 YSLEER. Trimming cost V 2 bases and J 0 bases; bases outside gene matches: 7.